These 28 T cell receptor beta chains originate from one sample sequenced in a study of T cell changes during pregnancy in multiple sclerosis. The method was immunoSEQ multiplex PCR; TCRdb's version includes in-frame clones alone and lacks a portion of them. The sample consists of some 99,000 clones, 90% to 95% of them appearing once. The sample consisted of peripheral blood, taken after pregnancy. Source of these receptors: a female donor with multiple sclerosis, enrolled in a pregnancy study.

This chain joins TRBV5-4 and TRBJ2-2, with TRBD2 matching over 13 bases. J gave up 6 bases and V 5 bases, and 7 bases lay outside the gene matches. The CDR3 extends over 16 amino acids. CDR1 SGHNT and CDR2 YYREEE come from the germline V gene (reference sequence). CDR3 DNA sequence: TGTGCCAGCAGGACTAGCGGGAGGCGGGAGGCCGGGGAGCTGTTTTTT. Protein product: CASRTSGRREAGELFF.

J is TRBJ1-1 and V is TRBV2; tentative D call: TRBD1 (5 bases). CDR1 is SNHLY, CDR2 FYNNEI, per germline. V was trimmed by 3 bases and J by 5 bases, leaving 16 bases between them. This CDR3 spans 15 amino acids. The CDR3 region is CASSEGSRVRTEAFF. The CDR3 region has the DNA TGTGCCAGCAGTGAGGGCAGCAGGGTAAGGACTGAAGCTTTCTTT.

This clone was detected once. The chain links TRBV28 to TRBJ2-5; D uncertain. CDR3 size: 15 residues. Germline V CDR1 and CDR2: MDHEN, SYDVKM. The V gene lost 6 bases and the J gene lost 2 bases, with 16 bases spanning the gap. The CDR3 spells CASSHKSGFQETQYF. The CDR3 nucleotides read TGTGCCAGCAGCCACAAATCCGGGTTTCAAGAGACCCAGTACTTC.

The chain has TRBV6-1 and TRBJ2-1; a possible D gene is TRBD1 (5 bases). The CDR3 runs to 14 residues. Germline CDR1 reads MNHNS; CDR2 reads SASEGT. Between the trimmed V and J ends, which lost 10 bases and 9 bases, there was a span of 22 bases. The CDR3 region has the DNA TGTGCCACCAGGGCACTTTCAAGTACGGGTGAGCAGTTCTTC. Encoded protein: CATRALSSTGEQFF.

In its sample, this clone was seen once. This sequence joins TRBV2 and TRBJ2-5; 9 bases line up with TRBD2. This CDR3 has 16 amino acids. Trimming took 1 base from V and 1 from J; bases not matched to a gene: 4. CDR1 is SNHLY and CDR2 is FYNNEI in the germline V gene. CDR3 in amino acids: CASSEGGGRAQETQYF. Written as DNA, the CDR3 is TGTGCCAGCAGTGAAGGGGGCGGGAGGGCCCAAGAGACCCAGTACTTC.

The genes are TRBV28 and TRBJ1-2; 8 bases align to TRBD1. V gave up 6 bases and J gave up 0 bases; unmatched junction bases: 3. The CDR3 totals 14 residues. CDR1 MDHEN and CDR2 SYDVKM come from the germline V gene. CDR3 loop: CASSRDRTNYGYTF. As DNA, the CDR3 is TGTGCCAGCAGCCGGGACAGGACTAACTATGGCTACACCTTC.

The rearrangement uses TRBV12-5 and TRBJ2-3, with 7 bases aligning to TRBD1. V lost 6 bases to trimming and J lost 14 bases; unmatched junction nucleotides: 14. The germline V gene has CDR1 LGHNT and CDR2 FRNRAP. The CDR3 extends over 13 amino acids. The CDR3 loop is CASGHGTADTAYF. The CDR3 nucleotides are TGTGCTAGTGGCCACGGGACAGCAGATACGGCGTATTTT.

The genes are TRBV18 and TRBJ1-1; the D is unclear. The CDR3 has 13 residues. Germline V gives CDR1 KGHSH, CDR2 LQKENI. The V end was cut by 2 bases, the J end by 8 bases, with 12 bases between. CDR3 sequence: CASSPSGSAEAFF. In DNA, the CDR3 is TGTGCCAGCTCACCATCGGGGTCGGCAGAAGCTTTCTTT.

The J gene is TRBJ2-5, the V gene TRBV19; 7 positions match TRBD1. Germline V gives CDR1 LNHDA, CDR2 SQIVND (reference sequence). The CDR3 extends over 14 amino acids. After removal of 3 bases from V and 5 bases from J, the junction contained 6 bases not matched to a gene. DNA of the CDR3: TGTGCCAGTAGTATGGACAGGCGGCGTGAGACCCAGTACTTC. It is translated as CASSMDRRRETQYF.

The chain uses TRBV18 and TRBJ1-1, with 7 bases matching TRBD1. V shed 4 bases and J 8 bases; nucleotides not matched to a gene: 10. The V gene's germline CDR1 is KGHSH and CDR2 LQKENI. The CDR3 runs 14 residues. For the CDR3, the DNA is TGTGCCAGCTCACGGGGGACAGCTCAAGCAGAAGCTTTCTTT. Amino acid sequence: CASSRGTAQAEAFF.

The chain is built from TRBV5-1 and TRBJ2-7, with a weak D call TRBD1 (6 bases). The V and J ends lost 0 bases and 2 bases respectively, with 12 bases between them. The CDR3 spans 15 residues. CDR1 SGHRS and CDR2 YFSETQ come from the germline V gene. Here the CDR3 DNA reads TGCGCCAGCAGCTTGGCAGGGGACAAGACCTACGAGCAGTACTTC. Translation: CASSLAGDKTYEQYF.

The V gene is TRBV7-3, the J gene TRBJ2-1; D is ambiguous. Trimming removed 3 bases at V and 2 bases at J, with 5 bases between. The CDR3 runs to 13 residues. CDR1 and CDR2 from the germline V gene are SGHTA and FQGTGA. CDR3 coding DNA: TGTGCCAGCAGCTTTGAGGCCTACAATGAGCAGTTCTTC. It codes for CASSFEAYNEQFF. Using reference TRBV7-3 and TRBJ2-1 for the parts outside the CDR3, the full variable domain is GAGVSQTPSNKVTEKGKYVELRCDPISGHTALYWYRQSLGQGPEFLIYFQGTGAADDSGLPNDRFFAVRPEGSVSTLKIQRTERGDSAVYLCASSFEAYNEQFFGPGTRLTVL.

Only one count was recorded for this clone. The chain has TRBV9 and TRBJ1-1; D not certain. Germline V lookup: CDR1 SGDLS, CDR2 YYNGEE. This CDR3 is built from 14 residues. V dropped 0 bases and J dropped 1 base, with 7 bases sitting between them. The CDR3 nucleotides read TGTGCCAGCAGCGTAGTCGCCGGGAACACTGAAGCTTTCTTT. Translation gives CASSVVAGNTEAFF.

The chain links TRBV4-1 to TRBJ1-2, with 11 bases fitting TRBD1. After removal of 1 base from V and 4 bases from J, the junction contained 8 bases not matched to a gene. CDR1 is MGHRA and CDR2 is YSYEKL in the germline V gene. This CDR3 spans 17 amino acids. CDR3 coding DNA: TGCGCCAGCAGCCAAGCGCTCGGACAGGGGGCTACCTATGGCTACACCTTC. Translation gives CASSQALGQGATYGYTF.

The sample holds one count of this clone. This sequence joins TRBV19 and TRBJ1-5, with 7 bases aligning to TRBD1. Germline-derived CDR1 and CDR2 are LNHDA and SQIVND (reference sequence). The trim removed 6 bases at V and 0 bases at J, leaving 5 bases unmatched. The CDR3 is made up of 15 amino acids. CDR3 bases: TGTGCCAGTAGGAAAGACAGGGCTAGCAATCAGCCCCAGCATTTT. It is translated as CASRKDRASNQPQHF. Full variable domain (remainder filled in from reference TRBV19 and TRBJ1-5): DGGITQSPKYLFRKEGQNVTLSCEQNLNHDAMYWYRQDPGQGLRLIYYSQIVNDFQKGDIAEGYSVSREKKESFPLTVTSAQKNPTAFYLCASRKDRASNQPQHFGDGTRLSIL.

The chain has TRBV5-1 and TRBJ2-7; TRBD2 matches 7 bases. The CDR3 length is 14 residues. Trimming removed 4 bases from V and 3 bases from J; junction bases left unmatched: 7. The V gene's germline CDR1 is SGHRS and CDR2 YFSETQ. The CDR3 DNA is TGCGCCAGCAGCGTCGGCCCGGGGGGCTACGAGCAGTACTTC. This translates into CASSVGPGGYEQYF.

The rearrangement links TRBV7-6 to TRBJ2-7; 9 nucleotides align to TRBD2. The trim removed 6 bases at V and 6 bases at J, leaving 6 bases unmatched. This CDR3 contains 13 residues. CDR1 SGHVS and CDR2 FNYEAQ come from the germline V gene. The CDR3 is CASSSGRSSEQYF. The CDR3 bases are TGTGCCAGCAGTAGCGGGAGAAGTTCCGAGCAGTACTTC. The full variable domain, its missing parts supplied by reference TRBV7-6 and TRBJ2-7, is GAGVSQSPRYKVTKRGQDVALRCDPISGHVSLYWYRQALGQGPEFLTYFNYEAQQDKSGLPNDRFSAERPEGSISTLTIQRTEQRDSAMYRCASSSGRSSEQYFGPGTRLTVT.

The V call is TRBV5-5, the J call TRBJ1-5; 7 bases align to TRBD1. The CDR3 runs 15 residues. Trimming removed 0 bases from V and 4 bases from J; junction bases left unmatched: 4. Germline V gene sequence: CDR1 SGHKS, CDR2 YYEKEE (reference sequence). The CDR3 DNA sequence: TGTGCCAGCAGCTTGGGGGACAGTAGAAATCAGCCCCAGCATTTT. It is translated as CASSLGDSRNQPQHF.

The count of this clone is one. The chain couples TRBV15 to TRBJ2-5; no clear D gene. This CDR3 is built from 15 residues. Per germline, CDR1 LNHNV and CDR2 YYDKDF (reference sequence). The ends were cut back, 3 bases at V and 2 bases at J, with 13 bases in the middle. Here the CDR3 reads CATSSSRGVQETQYF. In nucleotides, the CDR3 is TGTGCCACCAGCAGCTCGAGAGGAGTACAAGAGACCCAGTACTTC. The variable domain in full, with the rest retrieved from reference TRBV15 and TRBJ2-5, is DAMVIQNPRYQVTQFGKPVTLSCSQTLNHNVMYWYQQKSSQAPKLLFHYYDKDFNNEADTPDNFQSRRPNTSFCFLDIRSPGLGDTAMYLCATSSSRGVQETQYFGPGTRLLVL.

The chain combines TRBV11-2 with TRBJ2-2, with 10 nucleotides matching TRBD1. From germline, CDR1 is SGHAT and CDR2 FQNNGV. CDR3 length: 16 residues. J lost 3 bases, V lost 6 bases, and 7 bases had no gene match. The CDR3 protein is CASRFGQGGDTGELFF. CDR3 coding DNA: TGTGCCAGCAGATTCGGACAGGGGGGGGACACCGGGGAGCTGTTTTTT. Complete variable domain (other parts from reference TRBV11-2 and TRBJ2-2): EAGVAQSPRYKIIEKRQSVAFWCNPISGHATLYWYQQILGQGPKLLIQFQNNGVVDDSQLPKDRFSAERLKGVDSTLKIQPAKLEDSAVYLCASRFGQGGDTGELFFGEGSRLTVL.

This sequence joins TRBV29-1 and TRBJ2-6; 7 bases match TRBD2. The germline CDR1 and CDR2 sequences are SQVTM and ANQGSEA. V lost 5 bases, J lost 0 bases, and 7 bases stayed unmatched. The CDR3 sequence is 16 residues long. Written as DNA, the CDR3 is TGCAGCGTTTTCGGGGGGTTAGTCTCTGGGGCCAACGTCCTGACTTTC. It is translated as CSVFGGLVSGANVLTF.

The genes are TRBV4-1 and TRBJ2-3; maybe TRBD2 (5 bases). This CDR3 comprises 13 residues. The V gene lost 5 bases and the J gene lost 7 bases, with 13 bases spanning the gap. Germline assignment: CDR1 MGHRA and CDR2 YSYEKL. Here the CDR3 reads CASSYSEANTQYF. CDR3 DNA: TGCGCCAGCAGCTACTCGGAGGCGAATACGCAGTATTTT.

The V gene is TRBV9, the J gene TRBJ1-6; 8 bases match TRBD1. J lost 11 bases, V lost 3 bases, and 7 bases had no gene match. Germline CDR1 and CDR2: SGDLS and YYNGEE. The CDR3 length is 14 residues. The CDR3 sequence: CASSDRTGLTPLHF. Written as DNA, the CDR3 is TGTGCCAGCAGCGACCGGACAGGGCTGACACCCCTCCACTTT.

The genes are TRBV11-2 and TRBJ2-7; 11 bases line up with TRBD2. J gave up 0 bases and V 5 bases, and 6 bases lay outside the gene matches. The CDR3 is made up of 16 amino acids. From germline, CDR1 is SGHAT and CDR2 FQNNGV. DNA of the CDR3: TGTGCCAGCAGCCGTACTAGCGGGAGAGTCTCCTACGAGCAGTACTTC. As protein: CASSRTSGRVSYEQYF.

The V and J genes are TRBV19 and TRBJ2-2; unclear D gene. From germline, CDR1 is LNHDA and CDR2 SQIVND (reference sequence). V gave up 3 bases and J gave up 5 bases, with 10 bases separating them. The CDR3 runs to 14 residues. The CDR3 loop reads CASSIGPITGELFF. The CDR3 bases are TGTGCCAGTAGTATCGGTCCGATTACCGGGGAGCTGTTTTTT.

The chain carries TRBV5-1 and TRBJ2-2; possible D gene TRBD1, 6 bases. The CDR3 sequence is 14 residues long. Trimming removed 2 bases from V and 6 bases from J, with 11 bases in between. Germline V gene lookup returns CDR1 SGHRS and CDR2 YFSETQ. Here the CDR3 reads CASSFIQGSGELFF. CDR3 nucleotide sequence: TGCGCCAGCAGCTTCATACAGGGTTCCGGGGAGCTGTTTTTT.

The CDR3 DNA sequence: TGCGCCAGCAGCTTGGGCCCCGGGACAAGGGGTAATTCACCCCTCCACTTT. This sequence encodes CASSLGPGTRGNSPLHF. The V call is TRBV5-1, the J call TRBJ1-6, with D possibly being TRBD1 (6 bases). The CDR3 contains 17 residues. Germline values: CDR1 SGHRS, CDR2 YFSETQ. V dropped 0 bases and J dropped 6 bases, with 16 bases sitting between them.

The rearrangement uses TRBV9 and TRBJ2-1, with 8 positions matching TRBD2. Germline V gene sequence: CDR1 SGDLS, CDR2 YYNGEE. The CDR3 sequence is 14 residues long. After removal of 3 bases from V and 8 bases from J, the junction contained 7 bases not matched to a gene. The CDR3 DNA reads as TGTGCCAGCAGCGCGGCGGGGGGTAGGCATGAGCAGTTCTTC. Amino acids: CASSAAGGRHEQFF.